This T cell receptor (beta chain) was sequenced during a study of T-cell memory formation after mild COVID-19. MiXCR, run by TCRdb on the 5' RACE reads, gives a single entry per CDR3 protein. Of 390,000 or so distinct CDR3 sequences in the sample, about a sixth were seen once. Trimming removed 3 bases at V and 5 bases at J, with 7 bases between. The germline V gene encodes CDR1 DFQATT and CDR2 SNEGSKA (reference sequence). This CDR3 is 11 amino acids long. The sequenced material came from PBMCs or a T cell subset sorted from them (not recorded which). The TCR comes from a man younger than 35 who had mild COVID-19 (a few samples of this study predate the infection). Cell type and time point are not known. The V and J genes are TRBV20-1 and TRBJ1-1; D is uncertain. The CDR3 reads CSARKSTEAFF. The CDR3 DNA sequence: TGCAGTGCTAGGAAAAGTACTGAAGCTTTCTTT.